This T cell receptor beta chain was recorded in a study of CXCR3-negative and CXCR3-positive naive CD8 T cells. Overall study context: The libraries together contributed 110 million to 150 million TRB reads, each supplying about 1.5 +/- 0.3 million.

The method, 5' RACE with UMI labels, was used to prepare the TRB cDNA libraries. Each CDR3 protein gets one entry in TCRdb, which reprocessed the 5' RACE reads and gives no DNA. The data show about 56,000 distinct CDR3 sequences, and the top ten clones hold about 0.84%. Overall study results and limits: The study found comparably high diversity in both naive subsets and much lower diversity in memory CD8+ cells. With surface CD5 comparable between naive subsets, TCR strength was estimated using properties derived from the TRB CDR3. Naive cells that were CXCR3-negative or CXCR3-positive used TRBV-TRBJ genes alike, while memory cells diverged. Naive cells with CXCR3 showed TRB CDR3s that were more hydrophobic than those in CXCR3-negative naive cells.

The CDR3 sequence is 13 residues long. In germline, CDR1 is DFQATT, CDR2 SNEGSKA (reference sequence). A remark on this clonotype: Its antigen is still unknown.

Sample: naive CXCR3+ CD8+ T cells from blood. Documented subset: CD45RO-CCR7+CD27+CD95- naive CD8+ T cells expressing CXCR3 (TNR3+). The genes are TRBV20-1 and TRBJ2-7; TCRdb names TRBD2, which stays unverified in the absence of DNA. The source of this sequence is a human donor in good health. Some clones in this sample may be carry-over from other donors' samples. CDR3 loop: CSASPGLPLEQYF.